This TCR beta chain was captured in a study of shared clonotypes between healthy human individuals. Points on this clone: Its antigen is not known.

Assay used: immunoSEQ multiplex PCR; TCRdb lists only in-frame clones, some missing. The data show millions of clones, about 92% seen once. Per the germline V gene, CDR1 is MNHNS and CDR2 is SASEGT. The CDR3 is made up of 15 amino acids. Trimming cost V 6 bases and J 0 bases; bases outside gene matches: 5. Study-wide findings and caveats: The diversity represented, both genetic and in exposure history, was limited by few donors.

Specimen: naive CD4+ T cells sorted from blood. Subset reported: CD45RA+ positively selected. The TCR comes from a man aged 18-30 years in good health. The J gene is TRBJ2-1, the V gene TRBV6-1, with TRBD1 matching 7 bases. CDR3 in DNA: TGTGCCAGCAGCCGACAGGGAAACTCCTACAATGAGCAGTTCTTC. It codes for CASSRQGNSYNEQFF.